This entry lists 17 T cell receptor beta chains sequenced from one sample in a study of control samples from healthy donors and cancer patients (TCRdb year 2020). The library came from the immunoSEQ multiplex PCR assay. TCRdb obtained this table from immuneACCESS and retained in-frame rearrangements with V and J assigned. These tables miss some clones; where compared with another copy, unresolved V genes account for less than half of the shortfall, and the remainder is unexplained. The sample records about 150,000 clones, around 96% of which are singletons. The ten largest clones take up approximately 6% of the sample. The sequencing input was blood. The receptors were gathered from a man aged 40-50 years in good health.

The V gene is TRBV18, the J gene TRBJ2-7; 9 nucleotides agree with TRBD1. With 6 bases clipped from V and 6 bases from J, the junction kept 15 bases outside the gene matches. Looked up from germline, CDR1 is KGHSH and CDR2 is LQKENI. The CDR3 has 16 residues. The CDR3 loop reads CASSPWETGGTGEQYF. In nucleotides, the CDR3 is TGTGCCAGCTCCCCCTGGGAGACAGGGGGTACGGGCGAGCAGTACTTC.

The chain uses TRBV19 and TRBJ2-4, with unresolved D. The CDR3 length is 14 residues. Germline-derived CDR1 and CDR2 are LNHDA and SQIVND (reference sequence). Trimming shortened V by 3 bases and J by 8 bases, and 14 bases separated the two germline ends. CDR3 bases: TGTGCCAGTAGTATTGGGAAAGGGTGGGACATTCAGTACTTC. It yields the protein CASSIGKGWDIQYF.

This sequence joins TRBV27 and TRBJ2-3; D is undetermined. V dropped 4 bases and J dropped 2 bases, with 4 bases sitting between them. The length of the CDR3 is 12 residues. Germline CDR1 MNHEY, CDR2 SMNVEV (reference sequence). The CDR3 here is CASSSVTDTQYF. CDR3 bases: TGTGCCAGCAGTTCCGTCACAGATACGCAGTATTTT.

This chain uses TRBV20-1 with TRBJ1-5; 8 bases line up with TRBD1. Germline CDR1 and CDR2: DFQATT and SNEGSKA (reference sequence). The CDR3 is made up of 17 amino acids. The junction had 16 bases not matched to a gene; V was cut back by 3 bases and J by 6 bases. CDR3 protein: CSASGKGHRGVSQPQHF. The CDR3 DNA sequence: TGCAGTGCTAGTGGGAAGGGGCACAGGGGGGTAAGTCAGCCCCAGCATTTT.

The gene calls are TRBV18 and TRBJ1-2; 8 nucleotides agree with TRBD1. V was pared by 6 bases and J by 3 bases, with 9 bases of the junction left unmatched. Germline values: CDR1 KGHSH, CDR2 LQKENI. The CDR3 contains 15 residues. For the CDR3, the DNA is TGTGCCAGCTCCCCTCAAGGACAGGGCTACTATGGCTACACCTTC. It yields the protein CASSPQGQGYYGYTF.

The V and J genes are TRBV4-1 and TRBJ1-2; unclear D gene. V was clipped by 1 base and J by 4 bases, with 4 bases between them. This CDR3 spans 12 amino acids. The germline V gene encodes CDR1 MGHRA and CDR2 YSYEKL. In DNA form, the CDR3 reads TGCGCCAGCAGCCAAGGTCCCTATGGCTACACCTTC. This encodes CASSQGPYGYTF.

This chain uses TRBV13 with TRBJ1-1, with D perhaps matching TRBD1 (6 bases). V was trimmed by 5 bases and J by 1 base, leaving 11 bases between them. CDR1 and CDR2 from the germline V gene are PRHDT and FYEKMQ (reference sequence). The CDR3 covers 14 residues. CDR3 loop: CASSQGRGNTEAFF. The CDR3 DNA sequence: TGTGCCAGCAGCCAGGGGAGGGGGAACACTGAAGCTTTCTTT.

The rearrangement links TRBV7-2 to TRBJ1-5; D not certain. The CDR3 covers 15 residues. The V end was cut by 0 bases, the J end by 3 bases, with 9 bases between. Germline V gives CDR1 SGHTA, CDR2 FQGNSA. The CDR3 DNA reads as TGTGCCAGCAGCTTAGCGTTGGGTTCCAATCAGCCCCAGCATTTT. Amino acid sequence: CASSLALGSNQPQHF.

The chain has TRBV6-6 and TRBJ1-1; no reliable D call. Trimming shortened V by 7 bases and J by 8 bases, and 11 bases separated the two germline ends. The CDR3 is 11 residues long. In germline, CDR1 is MNHNY, CDR2 SVGAGI (reference sequence). CDR3 loop: CASTSTGEAFF. The CDR3, as DNA: TGTGCCAGCACCTCTACGGGAGAAGCTTTCTTT.

The gene calls are TRBV19 and TRBJ1-5, with D perhaps TRBD1 (6 bases). Trimming cost V 4 bases and J 0 bases, with 13 bases left between them. This CDR3 contains 16 residues. Germline assignment: CDR1 LNHDA and CDR2 SQIVND (reference sequence). The CDR3 nucleotides read TGTGCCAGTAGTACGCGGACAGTCAATAGCAATCAGCCCCAGCATTTT. The encoded protein is CASSTRTVNSNQPQHF.

The V gene is TRBV6-6, the J gene TRBJ1-2, with D possibly being TRBD1 (6 bases). The germline V and J ends were trimmed by 5 bases and 9 bases, with 16 bases remaining between them. The CDR3 totals 13 residues. The germline V gene encodes CDR1 MNHNY and CDR2 SVGAGI (reference sequence). CDR3 loop: CASSPGQIGRYTF. The CDR3 DNA sequence: TGTGCCAGCAGTCCCGGACAGATCGGCCGCTACACCTTC.

DNA for the CDR3: TGTGCCAGCAGCCGACAACCAGGGGGCTTCCTCCACTTT. It specifies CASSRQPGGFLHF. V is TRBV7-3 and J is TRBJ1-6; 8 nucleotides line up with TRBD1. This CDR3 comprises 13 residues. Looked up from germline, CDR1 is SGHTA and CDR2 is FQGTGA. V shed 5 bases, J shed 15 bases, and the junction held 9 bases outside the gene matches.

The chain links TRBV4-1 to TRBJ2-7; 7 nucleotides match TRBD2. The CDR3 runs 18 residues. The J segment lost 0 bases and the V segment lost 0 bases, leaving 11 bases of the junction unmatched. The germline CDR1 and CDR2 sequences are MGHRA and YSYEKL. The CDR3 reads CASSQDGASGGPSYEQYF. In DNA form, the CDR3 reads TGCGCCAGCAGCCAAGACGGAGCTAGCGGCGGCCCCTCCTACGAGCAGTACTTC.

The rearrangement joins TRBV6-4 to TRBJ2-6; D is perhaps TRBD1 (5 bases). Per germline, CDR1 MRHNA and CDR2 SNTAGT. CDR3 length: 16 residues. Trimming left V 2 bases short and J 0 bases short, with 8 bases between. CDR3 residues: CASSDRQGSGANVLTF. The CDR3 DNA follows: TGTGCCAGCAGTGACCGGCAGGGCTCTGGGGCCAACGTCCTGACTTTC.

This rearrangement joins TRBV5-1 to TRBJ1-5, with 9 nucleotides matching TRBD1. Trimming cost V 5 bases and J 7 bases; bases outside gene matches: 10. In germline, CDR1 is SGHRS, CDR2 YFSETQ. This CDR3 is 15 amino acids long. This CDR3 is CASSPTGTGFQPQHF. Here the CDR3 DNA reads TGCGCCAGCAGTCCTACCGGGACAGGGTTCCAGCCCCAGCATTTT.

The CDR3 loop is CASSLVYTDTQYF. The DNA for the CDR3 is TGTGCCAGCAGCTTAGTCTACACAGATACGCAGTATTTT. This chain links TRBV7-2 with TRBJ2-3, with unresolved D. Germline CDR1 SGHTA, CDR2 FQGNSA. The CDR3 contains 13 residues. V lost 1 base, J lost 2 bases, and 4 bases lay in between.

The chain links TRBV27 to TRBJ2-7; 8 bases agree with TRBD1. CDR1 is MNHEY, CDR2 SMNVEV, per germline (reference sequence). V lost 5 bases and J lost 6; bases outside the gene matches: 3. This CDR3 contains 12 residues. The CDR3 reads CASSLTGGEQYF. The CDR3 bases are TGTGCCAGCAGTCTAACAGGGGGCGAGCAGTACTTC.